Sequencing of this T cell receptor beta chain was carried out in a study of long-term antiretroviral therapy in people with HIV. In germline, CDR1 is MGHDK, CDR2 SYGVNS. V was pared by 1 base and J by 2 bases, with 11 bases between. The CDR3 spans 15 residues. immunoSEQ v3.0 was run at survey level. Data came from immunoSEQ multiplex PCR; TCRdb stores just in-frame clones and leaves some out. The table has about 20,000 clones, almost 95% seen once. The rearrangement joins TRBV25-1 to TRBJ2-5; D uncertain. Sequenced material: unsorted PBMCs, taken 4.4 years after starting antiretroviral therapy. The sequence was collected from a woman in her 50s with HIV. The DNA of the CDR3 is TGTGCCAGCAGTGAATCGGCGTCAGCTCAAGAGACCCAGTACTTC. Translated: CASSESASAQETQYF.